These 26 T cell receptor beta chains came from one sample sequenced in a study of CD8 T cells in ankylosing spondylitis. TCRdb itself ran the 5' RACE reads through MiXCR, one entry per CDR3 protein. This table has about 300,000 distinct CDR3 sequences, roughly 12% appearing once. Material for sequencing was blood, either unsorted or a sorted T cell fraction (not recorded which). These receptors all come from a female donor with ankylosing spondylitis or in good health (not recorded which).

A note on this clonotype: Because it lacks the conserved phenylalanine or tryptophan at the end, this CDR3 is likely a read error. The genes are TRBV7-3 and TRBJ1-1; TRBD1 aligns across 7 bases. This CDR3 has 14 residues. CDR1 SGHTA and CDR2 FQGTGA come from the germline V gene. Losses at the gene ends were 1 base for V and 6 bases for J; bases not matched to a gene: 5. CDR3 nucleotides: TGTGCCAGCAGCTTAAAACAGGGGAGAGCTGAAGCTTTCTAT. It codes for CASSLKQGRAEAFY.

This clonotype was seen many times. CDR3 amino acids: CASPRRAGGELFF. CDR3 coding DNA: TGTGCCAGTCCCCGGAGGGCGGGCGGGGAGCTGTTTTTT. The gene calls are TRBV12-3 or TRBV12-4 and TRBJ2-2; TRBD2 might be the D (6 bases). The length of the CDR3 is 13 residues. Trimming took off 9 bases at V and 7 bases at J, with 15 bases between the two ends.

This clonotype was seen a few times. The rearrangement joins TRBV4-3 to TRBJ2-2; 7 nucleotides line up with TRBD2. This CDR3 is 18 amino acids long. The germline CDR1 and CDR2 sequences are LGHNA and YSLEER. Losses at the gene ends were 3 bases for V and 5 bases for J; bases not matched to a gene: 15. The CDR3 DNA reads as TGCGCCAGCAGCCATCCGAACGGGGGAGGGCCAAATACCGGGGAGCTGTTTTTT. Translation gives CASSHPNGGGPNTGELFF.

The table lists this clonotype with many counts. CDR3 residues: CASSLTRQGLQQFF. CDR3 nucleotides: TGTGCCAGCAGCCTCACAAGACAGGGGCTACAGCAGTTCTTC. The J gene is TRBJ2-1, the V gene TRBV7-9, with 8 bases fitting TRBD1. CDR1 SEHNR and CDR2 FQNEAQ come from the germline V gene (reference sequence). V dropped 5 bases and J dropped 11; count of bases not matched to a gene: 11. There are 14 residues in the CDR3. Based on the CDR3 plus reference TRBV7-9 and TRBJ2-1, the full variable domain is DTGVSQNPRHKITKRGQNVTFRCDPISEHNRLYWYRQTLGQGPEFLTYFQNEAQLEKSRLLSDRFSAERPKGSFSTLEIQRTEQGDSAMYLCASSLTRQGLQQFFGPGTRLTVL.

This clonotype was picked up a small number of times. This chain links TRBV20-1 with TRBJ2-1, with unresolved D. V lost 0 bases to trimming and J lost 1 base, with 7 bases between them. Germline-derived CDR1 and CDR2 are DFQATT and SNEGSKA (reference sequence). There are 14 residues in the CDR3. CDR3 bases: TGCAGTGCTAGAGAGGGCCGTTCCTACAATGAGCAGTTCTTC. This translates into CSAREGRSYNEQFF.

This rearrangement joins TRBV20-1 to TRBJ2-2; 7 bases line up with TRBD2. The V segment lost 8 bases and the J segment 2 bases; nucleotides outside the gene matches: 5. The CDR3 is 13 amino acids. The V gene's germline CDR1 is DFQATT and CDR2 SNEGSKA (reference sequence). The DNA of the CDR3 is TGCAGTCGACTAGCTGCAAACACCGGGGAGCTGTTTTTT. It yields the protein CSRLAANTGELFF.

The rearrangement links TRBV5-1 to TRBJ2-1; 7 positions agree with TRBD2. CDR1 is SGHRS and CDR2 is YFSETQ in the germline V gene. CDR3 length: 14 amino acids. J was trimmed by 6 bases and V by 6 bases; bases with no gene match: 9. Written as DNA, the CDR3 is TGCGCCAGCAAGCGGGCAGGCGGGGGCAATGAGCAGTTCTTC. It codes for CASKRAGGGNEQFF.

The table lists this clonotype with many counts. The chain uses TRBV5-1 and TRBJ2-3; either TRBD1 or TRBD2 may supply D (5 bases each). Trimming left V 3 bases short and J 5 bases short, with 13 bases between. The CDR3 sequence is 14 residues long. CDR1 SGHRS and CDR2 YFSETQ come from the germline V gene. The CDR3 spells CASSSGTVGDTQYF. In DNA, the CDR3 is TGCGCCAGCAGCTCCGGGACCGTCGGAGATACGCAGTATTTT.

This clonotype was counted ten times or more. V usage is TRBV29-1 and J usage is TRBJ1-5; TRBD1 matches 10 bases. CDR1 SQVTM and CDR2 ANQGSEA come from the germline V gene. The CDR3 sequence is 13 residues long. The junction had 5 bases not matched to a gene; V was cut back by 5 bases and J by 7 bases. CDR3 loop: CSVRTGGEQPQHF. CDR3 nucleotides: TGCAGCGTTCGGACAGGGGGAGAACAGCCCCAGCATTTT.

In its sample, this clonotype was seen many times. The chain couples TRBV11-2 to TRBJ2-7; D gene ambiguous. This CDR3 comprises 10 residues. Germline-derived CDR1 and CDR2 are SGHAT and FQNNGV. Trimming shortened V by 8 bases and J by 3 bases, and 5 bases separated the two germline ends. The CDR3 DNA is TGTGCCAGCGGTATCTACGAGCAGTACTTC. It translates to CASGIYEQYF.

This clonotype was observed at least ten times. This chain links TRBV12-3 or TRBV12-4 with TRBJ1-2; a weak D match, TRBD1 (5 bases). This CDR3 has 14 residues. V lost 5 bases and J lost 4, with 14 bases in between. CDR3 nucleotides: TGTGCCAGCAGTAACCGGGACGGATTCTATGGCTACACCTTC. Protein sequence: CASSNRDGFYGYTF.

The chain uses TRBV4-1 and TRBJ1-1; no definite D call. In germline, CDR1 is MGHRA, CDR2 YSYEKL. Trimming removed 0 bases from V and 8 bases from J, with 10 bases in between. This CDR3 has 13 residues. The CDR3 sequence: CASSQERFLEAFF. The CDR3 coding sequence is TGCGCCAGCAGCCAAGAACGGTTTTTGGAAGCTTTCTTT.

This clonotype was seen many times. The genes are TRBV20-1 and TRBJ1-5; unclear D gene. CDR3 size: 16 residues. The germline CDR1 and CDR2 sequences are DFQATT and SNEGSKA (reference sequence). With 1 base removed from V and 2 bases from J, the gap between germline ends came to 15 bases. The DNA of the CDR3 is TGCAGTGCTAGAGGTGGTCTGAGGAATGGCAATCAGCCCCAGCATTTT. It encodes CSARGGLRNGNQPQHF.

Comments on this clonotype: This may arise from a read error, as a much more abundant clone is one base away. The chain is built from TRBV20-1 and TRBJ2-1; the match to TRBD2 covers 11 bases. CDR1 and CDR2 (germline): DFQATT, SNEGSKA (reference sequence). This CDR3 spans 14 amino acids. CDR3 in amino acids: CSATSGSPYNDQFF. The CDR3 region has the DNA TGCAGTGCCACTAGCGGGAGCCCCTACAATGATCAGTTCTTC.

Ten or more counts support this clonotype. V is TRBV20-1 and J is TRBJ1-1, with 7 bases that match TRBD1. The trim removed 5 bases at V and 4 bases at J, leaving 13 bases unmatched. Germline V lookup: CDR1 DFQATT, CDR2 SNEGSKA (reference sequence). This CDR3 has 15 amino acids. This chain's CDR3 is CSAPKGGGDVTEAFF. The CDR3 bases are TGCAGTGCTCCTAAGGGAGGGGGCGATGTCACTGAAGCTTTCTTT.

Ten or more counts support this clonotype. The chain carries TRBV5-1 and TRBJ2-5, with D tentatively TRBD1 or TRBD2 (5 bases each). Trimming took 4 bases from V and 1 from J, leaving 14 bases between them. CDR3 length: 15 amino acids. CDR1 is SGHRS and CDR2 is YFSETQ in the germline V gene. The CDR3 region is CASSQDLGTQETQYF. CDR3 DNA: TGCGCCAGCAGCCAAGATCTGGGGACCCAAGAGACCCAGTACTTC.

The chain links TRBV28 to TRBJ1-5; D not resolved. This CDR3 comprises 16 residues. V was trimmed by 4 bases and J by 4 bases, leaving 17 bases between them. Germline V lookup: CDR1 MDHEN, CDR2 SYDVKM. The DNA for the CDR3 is TGTGCCAGCAGTTCCTTCATAGCCCGCGTAAATCAGCCCCAGCATTTT. Its protein is CASSSFIARVNQPQHF.

The rearrangement joins TRBV20-1 to TRBJ2-1; a weak D match, TRBD2 (6 bases). CDR3 length: 15 amino acids. Trimming shortened V by 5 bases and J by 1 base, and 15 bases separated the two germline ends. The V gene's germline CDR1 is DFQATT and CDR2 SNEGSKA (reference sequence). CDR3 DNA: TGCAGTGCTGCAACCGGAGGGAAGTCCTACAATGAGCAGTTCTTC. Translation: CSAATGGKSYNEQFF.

The chain uses TRBV6-2 or TRBV6-3 and TRBJ1-1; no clear D. In germline, CDR1 is MNHEY, CDR2 SVGEGT. The length of the CDR3 is 11 residues. V lost 5 bases, J lost 10 bases, and 11 bases lay in between. The CDR3 is CASSLQRRAFF. CDR3 DNA sequence: TGTGCCAGCAGTCTCCAGAGGAGAGCTTTCTTT.

A remark on this clonotype: A single base separates this from a much larger clone, so it may be a read error. The genes are TRBV29-1 and TRBJ2-7; D is unresolved. Germline V gene sequence: CDR1 SQVTM, CDR2 ANQGSEA. The CDR3 consists of 13 residues. The germline V and J ends were trimmed by 6 bases and 6 bases, with 18 bases remaining between them. CDR3 sequence reads: CSVVATPSGEQYF. The CDR3 bases are TGCAGCGTGGTTGCGACACCGTCGGGCGAGCAGTACTTC.

J is TRBJ2-2 and V is TRBV5-1; 10 bases map to TRBD1. Per germline, CDR1 SGHRS and CDR2 YFSETQ. CDR3 length equals 15 residues. The J segment lost 6 bases and the V segment lost 5 bases, leaving 7 bases of the junction unmatched. The CDR3: CASRPDRGLAGELFF. The CDR3 coding sequence is TGCGCCAGCAGGCCCGACAGGGGGCTAGCCGGGGAGCTGTTTTTT.

A few counts support this clonotype. The chain carries TRBV7-2 and TRBJ2-1; maybe TRBD2 (6 bases). There are 14 residues in the CDR3. The V end was cut by 5 bases, the J end by 6 bases, with 14 bases between. Germline V gene data show CDR1 as SGHTA and CDR2 as FQGNSA. CDR3 loop: CASSLFGTVNEQFF. In DNA, the CDR3 is TGTGCCAGCAGCCTTTTTGGGACTGTCAATGAGCAGTTCTTC.

This clonotype was found a few times. This sequence joins TRBV5-1 and TRBJ1-6, with D possibly TRBD1 on 5 matching bases. The V gene's germline CDR1 is SGHRS and CDR2 YFSETQ. The V end was cut by 0 bases, the J end by 10 bases, with 14 bases between. The CDR3 contains 15 residues. This CDR3 reads CASSLDGGASSPLHF. CDR3 DNA: TGCGCCAGCAGCTTGGATGGGGGAGCATCGTCACCCCTCCACTTT. Full variable domain (remainder filled in from reference TRBV5-1 and TRBJ1-6): KAGVTQTPRYLIKTRGQQVTLSCSPISGHRSVSWYQQTPGQGLQFLFEYFSETQRNKGNFPGRFSGRQFSNSRSEMNVSTLELGDSALYLCASSLDGGASSPLHFGNGTRLTVT.

This clonotype was seen at least ten times. This sequence joins TRBV5-1 and TRBJ2-7; no reliable D call. The CDR3 sequence is 14 residues long. The ends were cut back, 5 bases at V and 1 base at J, with 13 bases in the middle. The germline V gene encodes CDR1 SGHRS and CDR2 YFSETQ. The CDR3 DNA sequence: TGCGCCAGCAGTTTCGTGACACCTTCCTACGAGCAGTACTTC. Its protein product is CASSFVTPSYEQYF.

This clonotype appeared many times. The J gene is TRBJ2-1, the V gene TRBV12-3 or TRBV12-4, with 11 nucleotides matching TRBD2. V lost 7 bases and J lost 0; bases outside the gene matches: 8. CDR3 length: 17 amino acids. CDR3 DNA: TGTGCCAGCACCTCGCCTAGCGGGGGGTACTCCTACAATGAGCAGTTCTTC. The encoded protein is CASTSPSGGYSYNEQFF.

This clonotype was counted ten times or more. This chain joins TRBV5-1 and TRBJ2-3; D unresolved. The germline gives CDR1 SGHRS, CDR2 YFSETQ. CDR3 length: 16 amino acids. The V and J ends lost 0 bases and 0 bases respectively, with 11 bases between them. The chain's CDR3 is CASSLGGETSTDTQYF. DNA for the CDR3: TGCGCCAGCAGCTTGGGTGGGGAAACTAGCACAGATACGCAGTATTTT.